This T cell receptor beta chain comes out of a study of spatial heterogeneity in lung cancer. Study-wide background: Matched bulk RNA-seq provided a T cell module score, and TCR transcript counts in tumor regions correlated strongly with it. In the raw reads, each unique TCR and UMI combination was present more than ten times on average. Broader study findings: Tumoral mutation counts were tracked by counts of expanded intratumoral alpha and beta TCRs.

CDR1 is SGHTA, CDR2 FQGNSA, per germline. Trimming took 1 base from V and 3 from J; bases not matched to a gene: 4. This CDR3 region has 15 residues. The time point is: sample taken at primary tumor resection. Unsorted whole RNA samples from tumor, nontumor lung or frozen PBMC were sequenced. By its share, this clonotype is medium-sized. Its specificity is unknown. Individual TCR cDNA molecules each bore their own unique molecular identifier. TCRdb called the 5' RACE reads again in MiXCR, with one record for every CDR3 protein. The table includes 4,000 to 5,000 distinct CDR3 sequences, more than 7% detected once.

The gene calls are TRBV7-2 and TRBJ2-7; TRBD2 aligns across 9 bases. The receptor was derived from a female donor with early-stage non-small cell lung cancer. Specimen: lung tumor tissue, collected at surgery. CDR3 in DNA: TGTGCCAGCAGCTTAGATCCTAGCGGGGTCTACGAGCAGTACTTC. Protein sequence: CASSLDPSGVYEQYF. The full variable domain, with the rest looked up from reference TRBV7-2 and TRBJ2-7, is GAGVSQSPSNKVTEKGKDVELRCDPISGHTALYWYRQSLGQGLEFLIYFQGNSAPDKSGLPSDRFSAERTGGSVSTLTIQRTQQEDSAVYLCASSLDPSGVYEQYFGPGTRLTVT.